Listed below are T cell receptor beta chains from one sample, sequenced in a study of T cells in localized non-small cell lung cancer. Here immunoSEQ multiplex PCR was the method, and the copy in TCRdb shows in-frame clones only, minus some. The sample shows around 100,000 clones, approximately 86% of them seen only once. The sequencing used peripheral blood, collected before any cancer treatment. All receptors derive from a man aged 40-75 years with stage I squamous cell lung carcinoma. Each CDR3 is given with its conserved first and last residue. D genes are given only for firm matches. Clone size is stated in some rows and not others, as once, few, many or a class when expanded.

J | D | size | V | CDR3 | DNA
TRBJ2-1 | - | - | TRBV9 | CASSPSGSSYNEQFF | TGTGCCAGCAGCCCGTCGGGGAGCTCCTACAATGAGCAGTTCTTC
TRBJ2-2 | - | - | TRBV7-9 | CASSMVPLTNTGELFF | TGTGCCAGCAGCATGGTTCCGTTAACGAACACCGGGGAGCTGTTTTTT
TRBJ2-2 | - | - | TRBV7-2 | CASSPSREFGELFF | TGTGCCAGCAGCCCAAGCAGGGAATTCGGGGAGCTGTTTTTT
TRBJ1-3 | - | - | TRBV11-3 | CASSLHGGPGNTIYF | TGTGCCAGCAGCTTACATGGGGGCCCTGGAAACACCATATATTTT
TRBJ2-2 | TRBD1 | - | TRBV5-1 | CASSSGLGQGSGELFF | TGCGCCAGCAGCTCAGGCCTAGGACAGGGGTCCGGGGAGCTGTTTTTT
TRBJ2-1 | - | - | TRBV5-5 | CASSLRQHYNEQFF | TGTGCCAGCAGCTTAAGACAGCACTACAATGAGCAGTTCTTC
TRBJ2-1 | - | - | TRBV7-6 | CASSLGGQAYNEQFF | TGTGCCAGCAGCTTAGGCGGACAAGCCTACAATGAGCAGTTCTTC
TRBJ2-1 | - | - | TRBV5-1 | CASSLRSTSSYNEQFF | TGCGCCAGCAGCTTGAGGTCAACGAGCTCCTACAATGAGCAGTTCTTC
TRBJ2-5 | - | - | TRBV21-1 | CAIRAAGRETQYF | TGTGCCATAAGGGCGGCGGGCCGAGAGACCCAGTACTTC
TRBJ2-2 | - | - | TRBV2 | CASSLQVSTGELFF | TGTGCCAGCAGTCTACAGGTTTCAACCGGGGAGCTGTTTTTT
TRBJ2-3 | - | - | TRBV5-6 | CASSLARTGTDTQYF | TGTGCCAGCAGCTTGGCTCGGACTGGCACAGATACGCAGTATTTT
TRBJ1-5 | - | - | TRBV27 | CASSLTTHSNQPQHF | TGTGCCAGCAGTCTCACGACACATAGCAATCAGCCCCAGCATTTT
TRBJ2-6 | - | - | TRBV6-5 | CASSSSGANVLTF | TGTGCCAGCAGCTCCTCTGGGGCCAACGTCCTGACTTTC
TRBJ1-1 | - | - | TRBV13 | CASSLGAGPLNTEAFF | TGTGCCAGCAGCCTAGGGGCAGGGCCTCTGAACACTGAAGCTTTCTTT
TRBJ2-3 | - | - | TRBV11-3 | CASSRTDTDTQYF | TGTGCCAGCAGCCGGACAGACACAGATACGCAGTATTTT
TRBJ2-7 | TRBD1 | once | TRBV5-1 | CATGSGQGVYEQYF | TGCGCCACCGGATCCGGGCAGGGGGTCTACGAGCAGTACTTC
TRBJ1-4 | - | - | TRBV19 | CASSIDRAATNEKLFF | TGTGCCAGTAGTATAGACCGGGCGGCAACTAATGAAAAACTGTTTTTT
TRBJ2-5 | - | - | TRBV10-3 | CAISDLETQYF | TGTGCCATCAGTGATTTGGAGACCCAGTACTTC
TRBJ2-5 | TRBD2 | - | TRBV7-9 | CASSFLAGGQETQYF | TGTGCCAGCAGCTTTTTAGCGGGGGGTCAAGAGACCCAGTACTTC
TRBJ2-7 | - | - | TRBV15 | CATSRDHGGYEQYF | TGTGCCACCAGCAGAGATCACGGAGGGTACGAGCAGTACTTC
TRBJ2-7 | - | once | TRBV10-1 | CASTAGGTYEQYF | TGCGCCAGCACCGCAGGGGGGACTTACGAGCAGTACTTC
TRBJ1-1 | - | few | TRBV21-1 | CASSKDSEAFF | TGTGCCAGCAGCAAAGACAGTGAAGCTTTCTTT
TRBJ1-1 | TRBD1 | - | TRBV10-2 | CASSVRTGKTEAFF | TGCGCCAGCAGTGTGAGGACAGGGAAAACTGAAGCTTTCTTT
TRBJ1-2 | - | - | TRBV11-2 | CASSLVRWAGAGYTF | TGTGCCAGCAGCTTAGTCAGGTGGGCAGGGGCTGGCTACACCTTC
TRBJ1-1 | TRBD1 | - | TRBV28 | CASSDPQTGPYGTEAFF | TGTGCCAGCAGTGACCCCCAGACAGGGCCATACGGCACTGAAGCTTTCTTT
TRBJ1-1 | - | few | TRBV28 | CASSFGLRGAFF | TGTGCCAGCAGTTTTGGTCTCCGGGGAGCTTTCTTT
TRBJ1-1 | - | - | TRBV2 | CASSDRGRDTEAFF | TGTGCCAGCAGTGATCGGGGTCGGGACACTGAAGCTTTCTTT
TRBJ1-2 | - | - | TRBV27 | CASSFGQVNYGYTF | TGTGCCAGCAGTTTCGGGCAGGTTAACTATGGCTACACCTTC
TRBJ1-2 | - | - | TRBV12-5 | CASGSSRGLYGYTF | TGTGCTAGTGGTTCATCTAGGGGCCTCTATGGCTACACCTTC
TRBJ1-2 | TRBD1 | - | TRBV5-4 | CASSLKTGVGSYGYTF | TGTGCCAGCAGCCTCAAGACAGGGGTGGGAAGCTATGGCTACACCTTC
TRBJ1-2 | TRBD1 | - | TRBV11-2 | CASSWGQGGGGYTF | TGTGCCAGCAGCTGGGGACAGGGGGGTGGTGGCTACACCTTC
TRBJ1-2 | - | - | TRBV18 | CASSPLTDSFYGYTF | TGTGCCAGCTCACCCCTGACAGATTCTTTCTATGGCTACACCTTC
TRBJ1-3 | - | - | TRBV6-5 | CASSYRNTIYF | TGTGCCAGCAGTTATCGAAACACCATATATTTT
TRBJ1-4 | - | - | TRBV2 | CASSEEGWDEKLFF | TGTGCCAGCAGTGAGGAGGGTTGGGATGAAAAACTGTTTTTT
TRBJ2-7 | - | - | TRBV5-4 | CASSFVGGLRYF | TGTGCCAGCAGCTTCGTCGGGGGCCTGCGGTACTTC
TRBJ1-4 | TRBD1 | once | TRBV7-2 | CASSSGGFNEKLFF | TGTGCCAGCAGCTCAGGGGGCTTTAATGAAAAACTGTTTTTT
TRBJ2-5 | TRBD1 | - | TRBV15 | CATSGWTGFLQETQYF | TGTGCCACCAGCGGTTGGACAGGGTTCCTCCAAGAGACCCAGTACTTC
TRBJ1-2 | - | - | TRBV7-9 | CASSLNDSPTNYGYTF | TGTGCCAGCAGCTTAAATGACAGCCCCACTAACTATGGCTACACCTTC
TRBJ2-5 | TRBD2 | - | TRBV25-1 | CASSAPGLIQETQYF | TGTGCCAGCAGTGCTCCGGGACTAATACAAGAGACCCAGTACTTC
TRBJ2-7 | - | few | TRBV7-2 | CASSLAAGAISYEQYF | TGTGCCAGCAGCTTAGCTGCGGGGGCTATCTCCTACGAGCAGTACTTC
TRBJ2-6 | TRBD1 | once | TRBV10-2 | CASSERTGGRMANVLTF | TGCGCCAGCAGTGAAAGGACAGGGGGACGGATGGCCAACGTCCTGACTTTC
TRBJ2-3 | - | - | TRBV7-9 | CASVRADTQYF | TGTGCCAGCGTTCGGGCAGATACGCAGTATTTT